This T cell receptor beta chain was identified in a study of blood T cell repertoires in COVID-19. Looking at the study overall: Spain, Italy and the United States supplied samples that represented acute and convalescent COVID-19. From T cells, B-cell-depleted T cells, or PBMCs came the material, which was cDNA or gDNA.

Assignment of participants to cohorts was predicated upon participant-reported clinical history. Only in-frame clones appear in the TCRdb table, and some are missing; sequencing was by immunoSEQ multiplex PCR. The sample carries about 260,000 clones, approximately 92% recorded once. This receptor was obtained from a woman under 30 who had recovered from COVID-19. The sequenced sample consisted of PBMCs or T cells enriched from blood (not recorded which).

The CDR3 loop reads CATGGGPNYGYTF. CDR3 in DNA: TGTGCCACCGGGGGAGGCCCGAATTATGGCTACACCTTC. The rearrangement links TRBV12-3 or TRBV12-4 to TRBJ1-2; D possibly corresponds to TRBD1 (5 bases). Trimming took off 10 bases at V and 5 bases at J, with 17 bases between the two ends. The CDR3 length is 13 residues.